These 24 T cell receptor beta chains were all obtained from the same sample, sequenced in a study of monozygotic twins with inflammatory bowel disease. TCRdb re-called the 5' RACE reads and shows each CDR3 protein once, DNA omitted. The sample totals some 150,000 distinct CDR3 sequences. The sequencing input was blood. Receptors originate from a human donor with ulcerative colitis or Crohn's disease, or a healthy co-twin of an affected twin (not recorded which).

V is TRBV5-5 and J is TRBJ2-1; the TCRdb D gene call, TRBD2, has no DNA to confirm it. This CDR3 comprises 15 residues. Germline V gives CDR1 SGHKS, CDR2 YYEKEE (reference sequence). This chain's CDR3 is CASSSSGRTYNEQFF.

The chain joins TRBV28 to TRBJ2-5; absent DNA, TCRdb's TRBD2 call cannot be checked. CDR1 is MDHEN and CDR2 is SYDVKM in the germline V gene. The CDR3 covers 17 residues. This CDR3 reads CASSIGGAEGLGETQYF.

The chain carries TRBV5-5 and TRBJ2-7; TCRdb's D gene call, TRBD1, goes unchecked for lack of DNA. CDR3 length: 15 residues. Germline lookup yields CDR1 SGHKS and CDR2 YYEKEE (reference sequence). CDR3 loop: CASSTGQGAQYEQYF.

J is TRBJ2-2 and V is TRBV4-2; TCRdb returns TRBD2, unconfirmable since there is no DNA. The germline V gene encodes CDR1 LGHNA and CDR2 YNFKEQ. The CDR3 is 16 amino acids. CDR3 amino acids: CASSDSGGLNTGELFF.

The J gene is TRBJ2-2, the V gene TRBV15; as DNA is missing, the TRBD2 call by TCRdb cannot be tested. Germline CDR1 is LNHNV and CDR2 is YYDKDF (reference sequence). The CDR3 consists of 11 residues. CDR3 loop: CAAGEFGELFF.

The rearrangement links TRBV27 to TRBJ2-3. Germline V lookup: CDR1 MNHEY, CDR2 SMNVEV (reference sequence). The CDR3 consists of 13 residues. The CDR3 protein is CASSLVVSDTQYF.

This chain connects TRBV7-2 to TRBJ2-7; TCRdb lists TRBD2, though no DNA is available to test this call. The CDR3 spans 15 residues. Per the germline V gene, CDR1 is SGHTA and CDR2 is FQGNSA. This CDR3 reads CASSLGGRPPYEQYF.

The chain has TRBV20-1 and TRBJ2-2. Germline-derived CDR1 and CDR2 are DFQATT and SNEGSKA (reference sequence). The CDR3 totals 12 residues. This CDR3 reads CSGRSDTGELFF.

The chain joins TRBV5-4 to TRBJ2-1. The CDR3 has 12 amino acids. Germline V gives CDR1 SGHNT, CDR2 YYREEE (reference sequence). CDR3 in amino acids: CASSLPVGEQFF.

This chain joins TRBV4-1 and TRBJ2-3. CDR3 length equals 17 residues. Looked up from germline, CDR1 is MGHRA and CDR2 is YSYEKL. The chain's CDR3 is CASSQDPASGPTDTQYF.

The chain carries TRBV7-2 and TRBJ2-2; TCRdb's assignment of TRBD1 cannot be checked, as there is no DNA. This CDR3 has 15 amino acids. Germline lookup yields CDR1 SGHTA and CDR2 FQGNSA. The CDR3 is CASSLVNRGSGELFF.

The CDR3 spells CSASGQGIYYEQFF. The V gene is TRBV20-1, the J gene TRBJ2-1; TCRdb calls TRBD1, which cannot be checked without DNA. The CDR3 sequence is 14 residues long. Germline CDR1 reads DFQATT; CDR2 reads SNEGSKA (reference sequence).

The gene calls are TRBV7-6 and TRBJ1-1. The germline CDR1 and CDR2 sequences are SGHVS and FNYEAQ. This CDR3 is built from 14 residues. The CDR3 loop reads CASSLASISTEAFF.

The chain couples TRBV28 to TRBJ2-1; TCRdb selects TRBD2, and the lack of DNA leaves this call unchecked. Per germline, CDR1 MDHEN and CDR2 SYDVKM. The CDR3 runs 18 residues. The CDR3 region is CASSLLSPDRALYNEQFF.

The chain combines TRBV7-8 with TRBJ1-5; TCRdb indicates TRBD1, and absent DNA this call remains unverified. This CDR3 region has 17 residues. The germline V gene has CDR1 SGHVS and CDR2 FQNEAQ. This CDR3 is CASSLGGSAYSNQPQHF.

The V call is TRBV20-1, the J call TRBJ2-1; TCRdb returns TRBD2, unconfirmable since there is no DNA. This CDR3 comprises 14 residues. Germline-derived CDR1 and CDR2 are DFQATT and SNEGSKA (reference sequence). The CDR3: CSARSSGRENEQFF.

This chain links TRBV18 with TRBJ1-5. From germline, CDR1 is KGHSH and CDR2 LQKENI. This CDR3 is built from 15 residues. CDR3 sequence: CASSPSAGVGQPQHF.

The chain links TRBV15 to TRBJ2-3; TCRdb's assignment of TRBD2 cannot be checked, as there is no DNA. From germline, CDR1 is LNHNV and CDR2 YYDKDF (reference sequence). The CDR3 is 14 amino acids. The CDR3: CATISGKSTDTQYF.

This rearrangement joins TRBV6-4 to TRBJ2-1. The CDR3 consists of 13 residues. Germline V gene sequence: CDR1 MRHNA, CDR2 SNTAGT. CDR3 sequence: CASGGSSYNEQFF.

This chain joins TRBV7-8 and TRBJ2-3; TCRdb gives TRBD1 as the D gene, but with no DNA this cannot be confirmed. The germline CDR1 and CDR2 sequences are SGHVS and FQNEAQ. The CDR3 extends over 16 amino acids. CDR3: CASTPWTGGITDTQYF.

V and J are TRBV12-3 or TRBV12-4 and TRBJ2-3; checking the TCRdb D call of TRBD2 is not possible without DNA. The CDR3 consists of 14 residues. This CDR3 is CASSSASGSSTQYF.

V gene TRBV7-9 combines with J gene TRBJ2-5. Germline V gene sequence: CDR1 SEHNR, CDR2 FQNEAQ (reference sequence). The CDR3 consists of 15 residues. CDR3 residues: CASSLPVLSQETQYF. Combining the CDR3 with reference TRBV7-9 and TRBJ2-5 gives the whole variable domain DTGVSQNPRHKITKRGQNVTFRCDPISEHNRLYWYRQTLGQGPEFLTYFQNEAQLEKSRLLSDRFSAERPKGSFSTLEIQRTEQGDSAMYLCASSLPVLSQETQYFGPGTRLLVL.

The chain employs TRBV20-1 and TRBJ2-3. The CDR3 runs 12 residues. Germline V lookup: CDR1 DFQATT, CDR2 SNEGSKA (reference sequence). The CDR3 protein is CSALPSTDTQYF.

CDR3 sequence: CASSLGDRAGRQPQHF. The genes are TRBV12-3 or TRBV12-4 and TRBJ1-5; the TRBD1 assignment by TCRdb is unverifiable without DNA. This CDR3 comprises 16 residues.